This TCR beta chain was recovered during a study of cytomegalovirus exposure and HLA in healthy donors. Study conclusions and caveats: Earlier analysis looked at TCR beta V segments, and most were productive about 90% or about 30% of the time. Specificity of three CMV-associated chains for CMV antigens was verified in vitro. Follow-up analysis found HLA locus-dependent TCR association rates, highest for DRB1 and lowest for HLA-C. An assumption of roughly uniform sequencing depth across donors underlay the presence/absence analyses.

Primers for the PCR totalled 60 Vbeta and 13 Jbeta. Sequencing was performed with immunoSEQ multiplex PCR; in TCRdb, only in-frame clones are kept and a portion is missing. The repertoire holds roughly 160,000 clones, 75% seen once, with roughly 7.8% in the top ten. A word on this clone: Its antigen is not identified.

With 5 bases removed from V and 2 bases from J, the gap between germline ends came to 7 bases. Germline CDR1 reads SGHTA; CDR2 reads FQGNSA. CDR3 length: 13 residues. The V call is TRBV7-2, the J call TRBJ1-3; D is unresolved. The sample comprised PBMCs. The TCR comes from a woman in her forties in good health and CMV-seropositive. The CDR3 spells CASSLPPGNTIYF. The CDR3 coding sequence is TGTGCCAGCAGCCTACCCCCTGGAAACACCATATATTTT.